This record concerns one TCR beta chain sequence. Its antigen is unknown. Base-call qualities are not available, and no considerably larger clone is one nucleotide away. The CDR3 contains 18 residues, cysteine and phenylalanine counted. Only CDR3 DNA is held: 54 bases, read in frame from base 1. The germline V and J ends show losses of 8 bases and 7 bases respectively, and no gene match explains 22 bases of the junction. From the germline V gene, CDR1 is SGHTA and CDR2 is FQGNSA. These reads were obtained on an Illumina HiSeq 1500. TCRdb reprocessing: public reads trimmed at Q25 with fastp, clones called with MiXCR, in-frame beta chains kept. Every distinct CDR3 protein forms one entry, paired with its most common genes and DNA. Recorded for this sample are over 300,000 distinct CDR3 sequences; 8% to 9.5% of them occurred a single time. The ten largest clones capture approximately 4.5% of the sample.

The record originates from a study of T cell repertoires in cytomegalovirus infection (dated by TCRdb to between 2018 and 2021). Concerning the study at large: Donor HLA type was relevant to the analysis, as public TCR beta signatures indicated carriage of CMV infection together with the matching HLA type.

General study outcomes and caveats: In both this cohort and an independent cohort of several hundred donors, the cumulative frequency of public TCR beta family members distinguished carriers of CMV infection plus the relevant HLA type. The ex vivo response was dominated by HLA-C-restricted CMV-specific TCR beta clonotypes, which also provided the single most frequent clonotype in two of eight donors.

Source material: PBMCs. The chain is assembled from TRBV7-2 and TRBJ2-2; 7 central nucleotides agree with TRBD2. The TCR originated in a human donor in good health (CMV status not recorded). Some clones in this sample may be carry-over from other donors' samples. The CDR3 is CASLGAGQRGPWGGELFF. The sequenced DNA is TGTGCCAGCTTAGGGGCCGGTCAGCGGGGCCCTTGGGGCGGGGAGCTGTTTTTT.